A selection of T cell receptor beta chains follows, all from one sample in a study of Graves' ophthalmopathy and Graves' hyperthyroidism. TCRdb independently ran MiXCR on the multiplex PCR reads; one entry per CDR3 protein. The table includes about 240,000 distinct CDR3 sequences, around 42% detected once. The sequenced sample consisted of peripheral blood. The receptors stem from an adult man with Graves' ophthalmopathy. Each CDR3 is given with its conserved first and last residue. The D gene is left open where the match is weak. The size of a clone is reported for some rows only, either as once, few or many, or as a class for expanded clones.

cdr3_length d_call clone_size j_call v_call cdr3_aa cdr3_nt
15 . few TRBJ2-6 TRBV2 CASSKGVSGANVLTF TGTGCCAGCAGTAAAGGGGTTTCCGGGGCCAACGTCCTGACTTTC
14 . few TRBJ1-4 TRBV20-1 CSASTETTNEKLFF TGCAGTGCTAGTACCGAGACAACTAATGAAAAACTGTTTTTT
13 . . TRBJ1-2 TRBV20-1 CSARQGLSYGYTF TGCAGTGCTAGACAGGGGCTGTCCTATGGCTACACCTTC
14 TRBD1 . TRBJ2-7 TRBV12-3/TRBV12-4 CASSPGTGGGEQYF TGTGCCAGCAGCCCCGGGACAGGGGGGGGCGAGCAGTACTTC
15 . few TRBJ2-7 TRBV10-3 CAISALQTGPVEQYF TGTGCCATCAGTGCCCTCCAGACAGGACCCGTGGAGCAGTACTTC
15 TRBD1 . TRBJ1-3 TRBV12-3/TRBV12-4 CASSPDRVVGNTIYF TGTGCCAGCAGTCCTGACAGGGTTGTTGGAAACACCATATATTTT
12 . few TRBJ1-1 TRBV7-9 CASSTPLGEAFF TGTGCCAGCAGCACCCCTCTGGGTGAAGCTTTCTTT
11 . many TRBJ1-5 TRBV12-3/TRBV12-4 CASSLSQPQHF TGTGCCAGCAGTTTGAGCCAGCCCCAGCATTTT
12 . . TRBJ1-1 TRBV7-9 CASSQGVTEAFF TGTGCCAGCAGCCAGGGAGTAACTGAAGCTTTCTTT
13 . few TRBJ2-5 TRBV10-3 CAISESSGETQYF TGTGCCATCAGTGAGTCAAGCGGGGAGACCCAGTACTTC
16 . . TRBJ2-5 TRBV13 CASSPNTGLVGETQYF TGTGCCAGCAGCCCGAATACAGGGTTGGTTGGAGAGACCCAGTACTTC
16 . . TRBJ1-2 TRBV4-1 CASSQDRAGQNYGYTF TGCGCCAGCAGCCAAGATAGGGCAGGGCAAAACTATGGCTACACCTTC
20 . . TRBJ2-6 TRBV6-1 CASSYSGYPGATSGANVLTF TGTGCCAGCAGTTACTCAGGTTACCCAGGGGCAACCTCTGGGGCCAACGTCCTGACTTTC
14 . . TRBJ1-5 TRBV19 CASTGRGHNQPQHF TGTGCCAGTACGGGCAGGGGACACAATCAGCCCCAGCATTTT
13 . few TRBJ1-1 TRBV10-3 CAISGTDGPEAFF TGTGCCATCAGTGGGACGGACGGGCCTGAAGCTTTCTTT
12 . few TRBJ2-2 TRBV12-3/TRBV12-4 CASSTHTGELFF TGTGCCAGCAGTACACACACCGGGGAGCTGTTTTTT
14 . few TRBJ2-5 TRBV29-1 CSVFGTVKQETQYF TGCAGCGTTTTCGGGACGGTAAAACAAGAGACCCAGTACTTC
14 . . TRBJ2-5 TRBV11-3 CASSLAGGTETQYF TGTGCCAGCAGCTTAGCCGGGGGAACTGAGACCCAGTACTTC
15 . few TRBJ2-2 TRBV9 CASSVSGWDTGELFF TGTGCCAGCAGCGTATCAGGGTGGGACACCGGGGAGCTGTTTTTT
13 . . TRBJ1-2 TRBV10-3 CAIKGLAGYGYTF TGTGCCATCAAAGGCCTAGCGGGGTATGGCTACACCTTC
12 . many TRBJ2-5 TRBV2 CASSGDIETQYF TGTGCCAGCAGTGGGGACATAGAGACCCAGTACTTC
17 . . TRBJ1-1 TRBV10-3 CAISGGGDLTETTEAFF TGTGCCATCAGTGGGGGGGGGGACCTAACCGAGACCACTGAAGCTTTCTTT
15 TRBD1 . TRBJ1-1 TRBV7-9 CASGLVEGGNTEAFF TGTGCCAGCGGCTTAGTCGAAGGGGGCAACACTGAAGCTTTCTTT
12 . few TRBJ1-2 TRBV12-3/TRBV12-4 CASTQPYYGYTF TGTGCCAGCACCCAGCCCTACTATGGCTACACCTTC
14 . once TRBJ1-2 TRBV25-1 CASSSRGGAYGYTF TGTGCCAGCAGCTCACGTGGGGGCGCCTATGGCTACACCTTC
14 . few TRBJ1-2 TRBV5-1 CASSLDHGNYGYTF TGCGCCAGCAGCTTGGACCACGGAAACTATGGCTACACCTTC
14 TRBD1 few TRBJ2-7 TRBV5-5 CASSLGQGRYEQYF TGTGCCAGCAGCTTGGGACAGGGGCGGTACGAGCAGTACTTC
15 . . TRBJ2-5 TRBV24-1 CATSDLTGRRETQYF TGTGCCACCAGTGATCTGACAGGGAGGAGGGAGACCCAGTACTTC
16 . . TRBJ1-3 TRBV6-5 CASSYSTALSGNTIYF TGTGCCAGCAGTTACTCGACAGCGCTTTCTGGAAACACCATATATTTT
16 TRBD1 . TRBJ2-5 TRBV12-3/TRBV12-4 CASSLRQGPYEETQYF TGTGCCAGCAGCCTCCGACAGGGGCCCTACGAAGAGACCCAGTACTTC
12 . . TRBJ2-2 TRBV20-1 CSARDGAGELFF TGCAGTGCTAGAGATGGGGCCGGGGAGCTGTTTTTT
13 TRBD1 . TRBJ2-6 TRBV20-1 CSATRQGANVLTF TGCAGTGCTACTCGACAGGGGGCGAACGTCCTGACTTTC
15 TRBD1 . TRBJ1-1 TRBV7-9 CASSGGTGENTEAFF TGTGCCAGCAGCGGGGGAACAGGGGAGAACACTGAAGCTTTCTTT
16 TRBD2 . TRBJ2-5 TRBV6-5 CASSYLHAGVQETQYF TGTGCCAGCAGTTACCTCCATGCGGGGGTACAAGAGACCCAGTACTTC
12 TRBD1 many TRBJ1-2 TRBV29-1 CSVEKGAGGYTF TGCAGCGTTGAAAAGGGGGCGGGTGGCTACACCTTC
14 TRBD2 . TRBJ2-5 TRBV7-2 CASSVRGVEETQYF TGTGCCAGCAGCGTGCGGGGGGTTGAGGAGACCCAGTACTTC
14 . . TRBJ1-6 TRBV6-6 CASSSPLTNSPLHF TGTGCCAGCAGTTCACCCCTCACGAATTCACCCCTCCACTTT
13 . few TRBJ1-5 TRBV6-6 CASRDSPAKPQHF TGTGCCAGCAGGGACAGCCCAGCAAAGCCCCAGCATTTT
12 . . TRBJ2-1 TRBV19 CASSPGLNEQFF TGTGCCAGTAGTCCGGGACTCAATGAGCAGTTCTTC
11 . . TRBJ1-2 TRBV29-1 CSARLAGGYTF TGCAGCGCCCGACTAGCGGGGGGCTACACCTTC
15 TRBD1 few TRBJ2-7 TRBV7-8 CASRRGQGSSYEQYF TGTGCCAGCAGGCGGGGACAGGGAAGCTCCTACGAGCAGTACTTC
14 TRBD2 . TRBJ2-7 TRBV6-5 CASSYEGLDYEQYF TGTGCCAGCAGTTACGAGGGACTAGACTACGAGCAGTACTTC
18 TRBD1 . TRBJ2-6 TRBV7-9 CASSLEATGGSGANVLTF TGTGCCAGCAGCTTAGAGGCTACAGGGGGCTCTGGGGCCAACGTCCTGACTTTC